This T cell receptor (beta chain) emerged from a study of cytomegalovirus exposure and HLA in healthy donors. This clone has more than one count but fewer than ten. The target antigen is unknown. Method: immunoSEQ multiplex PCR; TCRdb's copy keeps in-frame clones and lacks some. The data show 100,000 to 150,000 clones, 85% to 90% seen once. Separation from the approximately 660-subject first cohort characterized the roughly 120-subject validation cohort, to which the donors belonged. Study findings and constraints: CMV antigen specificity of a few CMV-associated chains was confirmed in vitro. In the 100 to 150 validation repertoires, 94% of cluster scores exceeded 0, per a later analysis. Reports described diagnosis of cytomegalovirus status by the classifier as highly specific and sensitive.

V gave up 3 bases and J gave up 4 bases, with 13 bases separating them. Germline-derived CDR1 and CDR2 are SGHAT and FQNNGV. The CDR3 runs 14 residues. This chain links TRBV11-2 with TRBJ2-7; weak D call: TRBD2 (5 bases). Material: PBMCs. This TCR came from a young man in good health and CMV-seronegative. The chain's CDR3 is CASSFLGSGYEQYF. CDR3 nucleotide sequence: TGTGCCAGCAGCTTCCTAGGATCGGGGTACGAGCAGTACTTC.